Listed here is a single T cell receptor (beta chain). These data originate in a study of T cells after posttransplantation cyclophosphamide. Sequencing was performed with immunoSEQ multiplex PCR; in TCRdb, only in-frame clones are kept and a portion is missing. This repertoire shows about 52,000 clones, 85% to 95% found once; its top ten account for 2.9%. This receptor was identified in a woman in her 30s in good health and a related stem cell transplant donor. The specimen was PBMCs.

The CDR3 is CASSNTTLAGEWTGELFF. The DNA of the CDR3 is TGCGCCAGCAGTAATACCACCCTAGCGGGGGAATGGACCGGGGAGCTGTTTTTT. The chain links TRBV10-1 to TRBJ2-2; 10 bases fit TRBD2. Germline values: CDR1 WNHNN, CDR2 SYGVQD (reference sequence). Trimming took 5 bases from V and 5 from J; bases not matched to a gene: 14. The CDR3 sequence is 18 residues long.